This T cell receptor (beta chain) was captured by sequencing in a study of blood T cell repertoires in COVID-19. Study information: Both acute and convalescent COVID-19 samples were obtained from the United States, Italy and Spain.

While infection was still active, Seattle patients were enrolled and then followed longitudinally. Profiling relied on immunoSEQ multiplex PCR, and the TCRdb table lists in-frame clones only, not all of them. This sample yields about 48,000 clones, of which more than 75% are seen a single time; around 2.6% belongs to the top ten. There are 21 residues in the CDR3. CDR1 and CDR2 from the germline V gene are KGHSH and LQKENI. V gave up 3 bases and J gave up 1 base; unmatched junction bases: 18. This sequence originates from an elderly woman with COVID-19, enrolled during active disease. The genes are TRBV18 and TRBJ1-1, with 12 bases lining up with TRBD1. The sequenced material came from peripheral blood. The CDR3 loop is CASSPNLPGQGAVGRNTEAFF. As DNA, the CDR3 is TGTGCCAGCTCACCCAACCTCCCGGGACAGGGGGCTGTCGGTAGGAACACTGAAGCTTTCTTT.